This T cell receptor (beta chain) was sequenced in a study of shared clonotypes between healthy human individuals. Comments on this clone: No antigen is known for it.

Caucasian adults residing in Nashville, Tennessee made up all the donors. The repertoire was sequenced with immunoSEQ multiplex PCR; TCRdb's copy has only in-frame clones and lacks some. The sample carries approximately 110,000 clones, about 72% recorded once. Study outcomes and limitations: Sampling used blood alone; tissue repertoires probably differ. Clonotypes that were shared across a few donors made up around 5% of naive CD4 clonotypes.

Germline CDR1 SGHVS, CDR2 FQNEAQ. This CDR3 contains 16 residues. V trimming: 2 bases; J trimming: 10 bases; junction bases outside the gene matches: 11. This clonotype originated in a woman in her twenties or thirties in good health. The chain recombines TRBV7-8 with TRBJ2-2, with 9 bases that match TRBD2. The specimen sequenced was memory CD8+ T cells sorted from blood. The sample's subset: CD45RO+ cells pooled with CCR7-negative TemRA cells. The CDR3 protein is CASSLLSGLAREELFF. CDR3 sequence (DNA): TGTGCCAGCAGCTTACTCTCCGGACTAGCGAGGGAGGAGCTGTTTTTT.